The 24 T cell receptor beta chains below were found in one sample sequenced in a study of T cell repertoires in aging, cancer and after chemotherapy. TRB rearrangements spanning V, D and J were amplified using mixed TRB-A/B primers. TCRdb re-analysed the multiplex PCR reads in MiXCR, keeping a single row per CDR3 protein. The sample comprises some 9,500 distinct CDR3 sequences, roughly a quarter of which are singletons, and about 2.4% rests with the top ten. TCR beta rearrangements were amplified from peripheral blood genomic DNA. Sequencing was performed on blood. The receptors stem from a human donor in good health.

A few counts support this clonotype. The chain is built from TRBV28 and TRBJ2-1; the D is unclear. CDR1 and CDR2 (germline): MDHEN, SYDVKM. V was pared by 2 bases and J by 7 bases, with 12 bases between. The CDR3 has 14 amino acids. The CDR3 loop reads CASSLLLFPNEQFF. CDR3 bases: TGTGCCAGCAGTTTACTACTTTTCCCTAATGAGCAGTTCTTC.

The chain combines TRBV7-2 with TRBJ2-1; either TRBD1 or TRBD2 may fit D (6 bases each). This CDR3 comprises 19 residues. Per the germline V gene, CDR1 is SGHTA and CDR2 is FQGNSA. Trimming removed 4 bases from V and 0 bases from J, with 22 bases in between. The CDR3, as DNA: TGTGCCAGCAGCTGGCTCATGGGGGGACAAACAAGCTCCTACAATGAGCAGTTCTTC. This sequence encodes CASSWLMGGQTSSYNEQFF.

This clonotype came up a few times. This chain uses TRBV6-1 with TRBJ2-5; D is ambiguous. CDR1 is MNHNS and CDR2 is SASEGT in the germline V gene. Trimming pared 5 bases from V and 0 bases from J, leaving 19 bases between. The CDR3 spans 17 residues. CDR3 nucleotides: TGTGCCAGCAGTTACTCCCTAACAAATACACACCAAGAGACCCAGTACTTC. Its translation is CASSYSLTNTHQETQYF.

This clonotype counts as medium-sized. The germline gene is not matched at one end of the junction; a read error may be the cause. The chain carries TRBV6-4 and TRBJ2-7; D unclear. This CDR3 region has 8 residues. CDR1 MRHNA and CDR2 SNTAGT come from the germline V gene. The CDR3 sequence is CASTSGDF. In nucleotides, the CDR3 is TGTGCCAGCACTTCGGGTGACTTC.

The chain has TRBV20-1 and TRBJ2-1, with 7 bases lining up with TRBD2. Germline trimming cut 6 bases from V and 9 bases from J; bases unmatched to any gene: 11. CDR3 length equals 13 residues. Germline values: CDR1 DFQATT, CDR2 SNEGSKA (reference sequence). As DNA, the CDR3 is TGCAGTGCCCTACTCGCGGGAGCAGGTGAGCAGTTCTTC. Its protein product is CSALLAGAGEQFF.

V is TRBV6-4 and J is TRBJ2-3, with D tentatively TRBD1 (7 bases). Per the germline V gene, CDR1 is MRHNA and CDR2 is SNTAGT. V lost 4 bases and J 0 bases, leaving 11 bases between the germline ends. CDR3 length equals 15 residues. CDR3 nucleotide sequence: TGTGCCAGCAGTGCCAGGGGGGAAAGCACAGATACGCAGTATTTT. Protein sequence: CASSARGESTDTQYF.

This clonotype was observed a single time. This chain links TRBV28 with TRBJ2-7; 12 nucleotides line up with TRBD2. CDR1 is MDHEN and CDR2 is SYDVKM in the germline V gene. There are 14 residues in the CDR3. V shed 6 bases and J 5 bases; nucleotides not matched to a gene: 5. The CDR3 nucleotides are TGTGCCAGCAGACCTAGCGGGAGGGTCCACGAGCAGTACTTC. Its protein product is CASRPSGRVHEQYF.

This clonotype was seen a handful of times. The CDR3 is CSARDFPEAFF. The DNA of the CDR3 is TGCAGTGCTAGAGACTTTCCTGAAGCTTTCTTT. The chain combines TRBV20-1 with TRBJ1-1; no clear D. V was shortened by 0 bases and J by 6 bases, with 5 bases between the two germline ends. The CDR3 covers 11 residues. Germline values: CDR1 DFQATT, CDR2 SNEGSKA (reference sequence).

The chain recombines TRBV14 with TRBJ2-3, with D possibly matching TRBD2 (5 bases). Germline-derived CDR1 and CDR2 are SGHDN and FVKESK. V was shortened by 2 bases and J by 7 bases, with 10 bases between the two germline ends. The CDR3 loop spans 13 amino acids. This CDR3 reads CASSQTDFHTQYF. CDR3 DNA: TGTGCCAGCAGCCAAACGGACTTTCATACGCAGTATTTT. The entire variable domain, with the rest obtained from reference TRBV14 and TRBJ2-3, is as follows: EAGVTQFPSHSVIEKGQTVTLRCDPISGHDNLYWYRRVMGKEIKFLLHFVKESKQDESGMPNNRFLAERTGGTYSTLKVQPAELEDSGVYFCASSQTDFHTQYFGPGTRLTVL.

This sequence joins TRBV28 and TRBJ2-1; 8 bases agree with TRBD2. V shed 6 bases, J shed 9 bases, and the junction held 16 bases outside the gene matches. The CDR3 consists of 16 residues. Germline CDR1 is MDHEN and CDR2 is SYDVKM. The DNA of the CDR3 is TGTGCCAGCAGACCCGGGACTAGTGTGGGGTCTGGTGAGCAGTTCTTC. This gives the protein CASRPGTSVGSGEQFF.

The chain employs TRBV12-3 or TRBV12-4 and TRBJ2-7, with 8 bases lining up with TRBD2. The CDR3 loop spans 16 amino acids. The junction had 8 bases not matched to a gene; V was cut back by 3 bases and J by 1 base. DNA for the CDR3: TGTGCCAGCAGTTTTTTGGCTAGCGGGTTTTCCTACGAGCAGTACTTC. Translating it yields CASSFLASGFSYEQYF.

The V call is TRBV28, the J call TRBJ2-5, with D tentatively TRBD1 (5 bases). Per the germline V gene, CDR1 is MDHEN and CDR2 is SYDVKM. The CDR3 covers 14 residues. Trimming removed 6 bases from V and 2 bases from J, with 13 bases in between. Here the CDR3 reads CASSSPGAQETQYF. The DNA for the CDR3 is TGTGCCAGCAGCTCCCCTGGGGCGCAAGAGACCCAGTACTTC. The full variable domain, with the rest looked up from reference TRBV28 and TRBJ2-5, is DVKVTQSSRYLVKRTGEKVFLECVQDMDHENMFWYRQDPGLGLRLIYFSYDVKMKEKGDIPEGYSVSREKKERFSLILESASTNQTSMYLCASSSPGAQETQYFGPGTRLLVL.

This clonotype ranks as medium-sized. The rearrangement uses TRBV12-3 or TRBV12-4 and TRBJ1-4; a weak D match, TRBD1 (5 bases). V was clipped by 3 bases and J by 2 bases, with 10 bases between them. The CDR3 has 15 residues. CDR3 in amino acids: CASSFAGPTNEKLFF. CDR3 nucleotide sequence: TGTGCCAGCAGTTTTGCGGGGCCTACTAATGAAAAACTGTTTTTT.

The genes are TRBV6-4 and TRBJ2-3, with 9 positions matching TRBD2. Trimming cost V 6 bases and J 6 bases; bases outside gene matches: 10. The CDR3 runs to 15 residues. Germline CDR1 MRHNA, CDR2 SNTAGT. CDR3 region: CASSTSAGGYDTQYF. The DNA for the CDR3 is TGTGCCAGCAGCACTAGTGCGGGAGGGTACGATACGCAGTATTTT.

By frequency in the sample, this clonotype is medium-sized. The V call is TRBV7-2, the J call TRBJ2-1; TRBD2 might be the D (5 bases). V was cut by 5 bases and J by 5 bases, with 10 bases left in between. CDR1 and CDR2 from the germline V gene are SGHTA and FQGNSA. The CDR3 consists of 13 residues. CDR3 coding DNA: TGTGCCAGCAGCACGGGGATGAACAATGAGCAGTTCTTC. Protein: CASSTGMNNEQFF.

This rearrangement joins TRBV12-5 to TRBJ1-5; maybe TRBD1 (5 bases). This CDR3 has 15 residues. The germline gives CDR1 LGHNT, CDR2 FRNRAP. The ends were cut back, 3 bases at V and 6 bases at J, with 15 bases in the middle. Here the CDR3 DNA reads TGTGCTAGTGGTTTAGCGCTAAAGGGGAGTCAGCCCCAGCATTTT. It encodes CASGLALKGSQPQHF.

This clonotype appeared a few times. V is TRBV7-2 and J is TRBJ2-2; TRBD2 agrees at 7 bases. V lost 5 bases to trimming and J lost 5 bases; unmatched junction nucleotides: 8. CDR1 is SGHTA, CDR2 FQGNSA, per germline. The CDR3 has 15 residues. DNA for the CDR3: TGTGCCAGCAGCCCCAAGGGGCGGGAGACCGGGGAGCTGTTTTTT. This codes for CASSPKGRETGELFF.

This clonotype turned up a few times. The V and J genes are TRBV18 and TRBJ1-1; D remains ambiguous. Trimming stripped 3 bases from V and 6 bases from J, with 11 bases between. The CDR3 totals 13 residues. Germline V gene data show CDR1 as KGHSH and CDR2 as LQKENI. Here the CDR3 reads CASSPIRLPEAFF. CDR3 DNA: TGTGCCAGCTCACCTATCCGACTACCTGAAGCTTTCTTT.

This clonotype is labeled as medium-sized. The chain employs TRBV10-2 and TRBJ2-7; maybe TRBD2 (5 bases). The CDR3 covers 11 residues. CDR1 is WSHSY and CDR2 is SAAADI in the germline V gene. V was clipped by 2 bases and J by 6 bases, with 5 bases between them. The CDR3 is CASSEGGEQYF. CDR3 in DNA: TGCGCCAGCAGTGAGGGAGGCGAGCAGTACTTC.

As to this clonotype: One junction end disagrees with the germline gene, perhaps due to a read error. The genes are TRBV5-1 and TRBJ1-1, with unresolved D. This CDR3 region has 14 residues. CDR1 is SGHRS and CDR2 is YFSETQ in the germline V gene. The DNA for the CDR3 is TGTGCCAGCAGCTTTAGACCACTGAACACTGAAGCTTCCTTT. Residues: CASSFRPLNTEASF.

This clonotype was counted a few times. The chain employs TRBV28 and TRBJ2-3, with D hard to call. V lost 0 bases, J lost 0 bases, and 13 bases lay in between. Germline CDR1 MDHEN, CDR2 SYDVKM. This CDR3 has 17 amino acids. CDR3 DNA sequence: TGTGCCAGCAGTTTATGGTCCTTAAAACCTAGCACAGATACGCAGTATTTT. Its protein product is CASSLWSLKPSTDTQYF.

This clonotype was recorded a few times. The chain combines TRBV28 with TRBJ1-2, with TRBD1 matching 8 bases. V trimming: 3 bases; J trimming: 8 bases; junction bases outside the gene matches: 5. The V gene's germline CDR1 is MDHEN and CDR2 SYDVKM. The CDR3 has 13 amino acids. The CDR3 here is CASSFQGAHGYTF. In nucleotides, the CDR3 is TGTGCCAGCAGTTTTCAGGGGGCGCACGGCTACACCTTC.

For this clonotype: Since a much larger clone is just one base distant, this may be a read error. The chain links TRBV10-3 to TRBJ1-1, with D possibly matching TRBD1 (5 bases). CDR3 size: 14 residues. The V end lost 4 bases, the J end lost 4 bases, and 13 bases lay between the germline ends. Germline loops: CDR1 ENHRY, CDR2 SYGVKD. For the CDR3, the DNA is TGTGCCATCAGTGTCGGAGGAGGGGCCACTGAAGCTTTCTTT. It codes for CAISVGGGATEAFF.

The CDR3 nucleotides read TGTGCCAGCAGTGAAGCGCCTAGCGGGGGGGGCACAGATACGCAGTATTTT. This sequence encodes CASSEAPSGGGTDTQYF. The rearrangement links TRBV6-1 to TRBJ2-3; 12 bases fit TRBD2. Germline V lookup: CDR1 MNHNS, CDR2 SASEGT. The CDR3 contains 17 residues. V dropped 0 bases and J dropped 1; count of bases not matched to a gene: 2.